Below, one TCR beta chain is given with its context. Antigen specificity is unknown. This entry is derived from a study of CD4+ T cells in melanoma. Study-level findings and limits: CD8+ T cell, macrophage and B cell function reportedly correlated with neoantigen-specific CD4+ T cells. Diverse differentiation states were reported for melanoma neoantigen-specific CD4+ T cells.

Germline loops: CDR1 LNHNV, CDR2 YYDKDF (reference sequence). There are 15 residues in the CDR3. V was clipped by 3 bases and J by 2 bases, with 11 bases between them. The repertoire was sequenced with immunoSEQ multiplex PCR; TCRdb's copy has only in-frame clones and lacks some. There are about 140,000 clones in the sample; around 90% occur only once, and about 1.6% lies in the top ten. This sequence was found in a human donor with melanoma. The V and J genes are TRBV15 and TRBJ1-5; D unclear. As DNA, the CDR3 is TGTGCCACCAGCAGGCAGACGGGCGGCAATCAGCCCCAGCATTTT. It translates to CATSRQTGGNQPQHF.